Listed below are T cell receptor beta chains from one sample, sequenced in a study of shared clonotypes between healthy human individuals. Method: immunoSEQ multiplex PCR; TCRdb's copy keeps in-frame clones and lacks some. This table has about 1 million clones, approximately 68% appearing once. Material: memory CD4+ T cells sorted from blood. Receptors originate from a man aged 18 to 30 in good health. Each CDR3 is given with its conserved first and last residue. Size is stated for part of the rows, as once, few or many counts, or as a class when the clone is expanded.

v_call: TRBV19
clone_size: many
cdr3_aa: CASRALADSYEQYF

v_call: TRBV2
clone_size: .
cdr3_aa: CASSAAGGSYEQYF

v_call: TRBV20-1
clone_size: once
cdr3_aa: CSAWTDREAFF

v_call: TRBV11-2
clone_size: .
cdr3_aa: CASSLGSSSGNTIYF

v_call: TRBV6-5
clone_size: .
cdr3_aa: CASSSRLAANYEQYF

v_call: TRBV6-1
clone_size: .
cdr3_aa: CASSEGQSRTEAFF

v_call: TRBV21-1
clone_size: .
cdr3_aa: CARFNYALEQYF

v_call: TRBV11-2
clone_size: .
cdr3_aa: CASSFQTSAQETQYF

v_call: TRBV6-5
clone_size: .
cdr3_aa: CASSYVGGNIQYF

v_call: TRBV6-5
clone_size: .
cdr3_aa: CASRPGGSYEQYF

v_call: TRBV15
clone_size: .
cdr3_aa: CATSLGQGYGYTF

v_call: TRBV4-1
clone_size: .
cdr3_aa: CASSRSAGGMYEQYF

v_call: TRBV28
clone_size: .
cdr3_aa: CASSLVGDSATGYGYTF

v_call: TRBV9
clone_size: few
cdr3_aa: CASSPQREGADYGYTF

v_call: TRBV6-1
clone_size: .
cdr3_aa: CASSEGRGNEKLFF

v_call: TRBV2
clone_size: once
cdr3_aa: CASSEGQGRNGGYTF

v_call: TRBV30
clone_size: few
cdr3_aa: CAWSVLSGTEAFF

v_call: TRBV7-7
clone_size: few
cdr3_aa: CASSRDAQTQYF

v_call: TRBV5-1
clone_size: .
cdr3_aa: CASSLELGSGGANEQFF